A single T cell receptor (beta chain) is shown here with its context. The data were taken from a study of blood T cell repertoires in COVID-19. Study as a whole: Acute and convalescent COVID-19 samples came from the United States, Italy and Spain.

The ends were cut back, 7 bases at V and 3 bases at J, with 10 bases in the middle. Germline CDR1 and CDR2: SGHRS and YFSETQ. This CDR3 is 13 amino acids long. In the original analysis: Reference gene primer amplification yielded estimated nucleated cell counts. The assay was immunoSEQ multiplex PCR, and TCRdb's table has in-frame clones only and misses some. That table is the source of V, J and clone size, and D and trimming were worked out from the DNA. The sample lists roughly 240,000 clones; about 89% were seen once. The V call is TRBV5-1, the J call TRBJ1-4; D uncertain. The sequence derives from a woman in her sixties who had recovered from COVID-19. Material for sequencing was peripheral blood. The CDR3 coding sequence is TGCGCCAGCGGAGTGACCCCTAATGAAAAACTGTTTTTT. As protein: CASGVTPNEKLFF.